This T cell receptor (beta chain) was recovered during a study of regulatory T cells in long-lasting Graves disease. According to the study, TCR beta libraries were built with iRepertoire HTBI primers and CDR3-region Arm-PCR. TCRdb used MiXCR to reprocess the multiplex PCR reads, holding one entry per CDR3 protein. The sample comprises 250,000 to 300,000 distinct CDR3 sequences, roughly 21% of which are singletons, and 56% rests with the top ten. Points on this clonotype: The antigen remains undetermined.

Time point: persistent/refractory GD, antithyroid drugs over 5 years with positive TRAb. There was RNA extracted from PBMCs, and the TCR library was made from it. Doctors identified Graves' disease using the American Thyroid Association guidelines. Study outcomes and limitations: Clonotypes that were public and shared totalled fewer than 3,500 in persistent patients versus 750 to 1,000 in new patients.

The sequencing used peripheral blood mononuclear cells (PBMCs), collected when the disease was refractory, from a patient treated with antithyroid drugs. This clonotype originated in a female donor with Graves disease.

The CDR3 is CASLSVATSNSPLHF. The CDR3 DNA is TGTGCCAGCCTTAGTGTTGCGACATCGAATTCACCCCTCCACTTT. The chain couples TRBV6-1 to TRBJ1-6; D unclear. Germline values: CDR1 MNHNS, CDR2 SASEGT. The CDR3 runs 15 residues. Trimming took off 8 bases at V and 7 bases at J, with 18 bases between the two ends.